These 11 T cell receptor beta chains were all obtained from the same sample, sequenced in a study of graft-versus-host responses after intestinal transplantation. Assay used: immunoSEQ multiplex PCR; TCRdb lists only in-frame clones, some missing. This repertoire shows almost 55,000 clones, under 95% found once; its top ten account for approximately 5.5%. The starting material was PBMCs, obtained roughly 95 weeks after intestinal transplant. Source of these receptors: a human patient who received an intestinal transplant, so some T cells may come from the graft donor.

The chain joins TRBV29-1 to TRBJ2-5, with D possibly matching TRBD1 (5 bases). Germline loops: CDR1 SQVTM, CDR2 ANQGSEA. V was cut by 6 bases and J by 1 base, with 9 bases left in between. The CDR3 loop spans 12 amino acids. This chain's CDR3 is CSVDSIQETQYF. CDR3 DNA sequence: TGCAGCGTCGACAGCATCCAAGAGACCCAGTACTTC. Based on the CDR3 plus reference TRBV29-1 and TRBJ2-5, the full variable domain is SAVISQKPSRDICQRGTSLTIQCQVDSQVTMMFWYRQQPGQSLTLIATANQGSEATYESGFVIDKFPISRPNLTFSTLTVSNMSPEDSSIYLCSVDSIQETQYFGPGTRLLVL.

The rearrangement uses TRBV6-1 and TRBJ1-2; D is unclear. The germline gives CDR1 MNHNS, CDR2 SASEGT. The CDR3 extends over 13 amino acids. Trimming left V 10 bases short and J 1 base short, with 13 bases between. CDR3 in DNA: TGTGCCACTAGAGACGGAATTAACTATGGCTACACCTTC. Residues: CATRDGINYGYTF.

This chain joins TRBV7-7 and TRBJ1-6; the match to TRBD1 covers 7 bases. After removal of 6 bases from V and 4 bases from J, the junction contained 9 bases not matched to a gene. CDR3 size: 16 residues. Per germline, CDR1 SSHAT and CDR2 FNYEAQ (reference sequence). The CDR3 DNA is TGTGCCAGCAGGGGCCGACAGGGCAATTATAATTCACCCCTCCACTTT. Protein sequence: CASRGRQGNYNSPLHF.

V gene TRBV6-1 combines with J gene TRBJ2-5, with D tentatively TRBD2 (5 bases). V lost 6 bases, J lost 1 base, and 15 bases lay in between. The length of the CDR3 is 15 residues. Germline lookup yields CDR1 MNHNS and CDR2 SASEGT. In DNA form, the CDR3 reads TGTGCCAGCAGCCCGAATGTAGCGCCCCAAGAGACCCAGTACTTC. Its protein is CASSPNVAPQETQYF.

The CDR3 region has the DNA TGTGCCTCGGGACGGCTAGACTATGGCTACACCTTC. It encodes CASGRLDYGYTF. The gene calls are TRBV27 and TRBJ1-2; perhaps TRBD1 as D (5 bases). The V gene lost 11 bases and the J gene lost 3 bases, with 13 bases spanning the gap. The CDR3 is 12 amino acids. CDR1 and CDR2 from the germline V gene are MNHEY and SMNVEV (reference sequence).

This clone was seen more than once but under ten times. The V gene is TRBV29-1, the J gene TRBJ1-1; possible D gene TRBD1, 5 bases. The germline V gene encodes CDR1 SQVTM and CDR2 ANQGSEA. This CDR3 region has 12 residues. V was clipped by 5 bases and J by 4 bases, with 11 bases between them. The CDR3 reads CSVWEGSTEAFF. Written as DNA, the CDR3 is TGCAGCGTTTGGGAGGGGTCCACTGAAGCTTTCTTT.

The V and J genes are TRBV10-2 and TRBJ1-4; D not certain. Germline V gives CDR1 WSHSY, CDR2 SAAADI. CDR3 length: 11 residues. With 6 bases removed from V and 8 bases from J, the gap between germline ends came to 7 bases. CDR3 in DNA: TGCGCCAGCAGGGACGAAGAAAAACTGTTTTTT. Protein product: CASRDEEKLFF.

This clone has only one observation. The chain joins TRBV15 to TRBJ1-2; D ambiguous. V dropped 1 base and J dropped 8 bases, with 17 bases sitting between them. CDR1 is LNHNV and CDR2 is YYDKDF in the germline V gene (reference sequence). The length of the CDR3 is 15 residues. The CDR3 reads CATSRGDGELQGYTF. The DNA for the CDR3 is TGTGCCACCAGCAGAGGTGATGGGGAGCTACAAGGCTACACCTTC.

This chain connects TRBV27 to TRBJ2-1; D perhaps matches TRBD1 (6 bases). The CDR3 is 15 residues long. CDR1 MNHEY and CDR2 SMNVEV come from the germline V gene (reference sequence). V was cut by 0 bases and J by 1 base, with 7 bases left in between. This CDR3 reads CASSLSTGSYNEQFF. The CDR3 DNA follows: TGTGCCAGCAGTTTATCGACAGGTTCCTACAATGAGCAGTTCTTC.

As DNA, the CDR3 is TGTGCCAGCAGTGACGGACAGGGGACGGAGACCCAGTACTTC. The encoded protein is CASSDGQGTETQYF. This chain links TRBV6-1 with TRBJ2-5; 9 nucleotides line up with TRBD1. The CDR3 is 14 amino acids. After removal of 3 bases from V and 5 bases from J, the junction contained 4 bases not matched to a gene. Germline CDR1 is MNHNS and CDR2 is SASEGT.

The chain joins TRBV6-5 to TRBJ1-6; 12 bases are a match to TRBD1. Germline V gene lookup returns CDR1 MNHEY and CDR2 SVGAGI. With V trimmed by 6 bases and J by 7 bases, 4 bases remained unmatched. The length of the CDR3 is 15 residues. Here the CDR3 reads CASSGTGGRNSPLHF. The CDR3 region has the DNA TGTGCCAGCAGCGGGACAGGGGGCAGGAATTCACCCCTCCACTTT.